These 31 T cell receptor beta chains originate from one sample sequenced in a study of T cell responses to AZD1222 COVID-19 vaccine. TCRdb keeps only in-frame clones here, not all; method: immunoSEQ multiplex PCR. Of 150,000 or so clones listed, 87% were seen once; the top ten hold about 9.8%. Sequencing was performed on peripheral blood, taken 28 days after the second AZD1222 dose. Every receptor here comes from an adult who received the AZD1222 COVID-19 vaccine.

This clone was found once. J is TRBJ2-1 and V is TRBV2; D call uncertain. The germline V and J ends were trimmed by 3 bases and 2 bases, with 8 bases remaining between them. Germline V gene lookup returns CDR1 SNHLY and CDR2 FYNNEI. The length of the CDR3 is 14 residues. Here the CDR3 DNA reads TGTGCCAGCAGTGATCAGGAGCCCTACAATGAGCAGTTCTTC. Amino acid sequence: CASSDQEPYNEQFF.

The chain combines TRBV24-1 with TRBJ2-5; 7 nucleotides agree with TRBD1. The CDR3 has 15 residues. J gave up 3 bases and V 4 bases, and 7 bases lay outside the gene matches. The germline V gene has CDR1 KGHDR and CDR2 SFDVKD. CDR3 sequence (DNA): TGTGCCACCAGTGAAAGACAGGGAACCAAAGAGACCCAGTACTTC. Translation: CATSERQGTKETQYF.

This chain connects TRBV9 to TRBJ2-2, with D perhaps TRBD2 (6 bases). CDR1 SGDLS and CDR2 YYNGEE come from the germline V gene. The CDR3 has 14 amino acids. The V and J ends lost 0 bases and 6 bases respectively, with 9 bases between them. The CDR3 sequence is CASSVASGAGELFF. CDR3 nucleotide sequence: TGTGCCAGCAGCGTAGCCTCGGGAGCCGGGGAGCTGTTTTTT.

The count of this clone is one. V and J are TRBV19 and TRBJ2-7, with 7 nucleotides matching TRBD2. The germline CDR1 and CDR2 sequences are LNHDA and SQIVND (reference sequence). V was clipped by 6 bases and J by 6 bases; unmatched bases: 11. There are 14 residues in the CDR3. The CDR3 sequence: CASRETGRGTEQYF. In nucleotides, the CDR3 is TGTGCCAGTAGGGAGACGGGGAGGGGAACCGAGCAGTACTTC.

This rearrangement joins TRBV5-1 to TRBJ2-7; D is possibly TRBD2 (6 bases). V lost 2 bases and J lost 2, with 14 bases in between. CDR3 length: 15 residues. CDR1 and CDR2 from the germline V gene are SGHRS and YFSETQ. The CDR3 DNA is TGCGCCAGCAGCTTTACGGGTAGCGGTACCTACGAGCAGTACTTC. This encodes CASSFTGSGTYEQYF.

This chain uses TRBV6-5 with TRBJ1-5; weak D call: TRBD1 (5 bases). Trimming removed 0 bases from V and 5 bases from J, with 8 bases in between. Germline CDR1 reads MNHEY; CDR2 reads SVGAGI. CDR3 length: 14 residues. The CDR3 loop is CASSYSGAYQPQHF. The CDR3 region has the DNA TGTGCCAGCAGTTACTCCGGGGCATATCAGCCCCAGCATTTT.

This chain links TRBV9 with TRBJ1-6; no firm D call. V was cut by 4 bases and J by 10 bases, with 15 bases left in between. Germline V gene sequence: CDR1 SGDLS, CDR2 YYNGEE. This CDR3 is 14 amino acids long. The CDR3 DNA reads TGTGCCAGCAGCCTTGTAGGGTTCGGATCACCCCTCCACTTT. Translating it yields CASSLVGFGSPLHF.

The V gene is TRBV27, the J gene TRBJ2-2; D gene unclear. CDR3 length: 15 residues. V shed 0 bases and J shed 1 base, with 6 bases lying between them. Per the germline V gene, CDR1 is MNHEY and CDR2 is SMNVEV (reference sequence). Here the CDR3 reads CASSLSGLNTGELFF. The CDR3 region has the DNA TGTGCCAGCAGTTTATCTGGGCTGAACACCGGGGAGCTGTTTTTT.

This sequence joins TRBV3-1 (or the pseudogene TRBV3-2) and TRBJ1-1; TRBD1 matches at 8 bases. Losses at the gene ends were 3 bases for V and 0 bases for J; bases not matched to a gene: 9. This CDR3 region has 17 residues. Germline CDR1 LGHDT, CDR2 YNNKEL (reference sequence). The CDR3 reads CASSQRQGSWVNTEAFF. For the CDR3, the DNA is TGTGCCAGCAGCCAGAGACAGGGGAGTTGGGTGAACACTGAAGCTTTCTTT.

V usage is TRBV7-9 and J usage is TRBJ1-1; 8 positions match TRBD1. The CDR3 covers 16 residues. Germline V gene sequence: CDR1 SEHNR, CDR2 FQNEAQ (reference sequence). Losses at the gene ends were 3 bases for V and 0 bases for J; bases not matched to a gene: 6. The CDR3 spells CASSFAAGGMNTEAFF. The CDR3 DNA is TGTGCCAGCAGCTTCGCGGCAGGGGGCATGAACACTGAAGCTTTCTTT.

This chain connects TRBV2 to TRBJ2-7; the match to TRBD1 covers 7 bases. The V segment lost 7 bases and the J segment 6 bases; nucleotides outside the gene matches: 6. The CDR3 has 12 amino acids. Germline CDR1 and CDR2: SNHLY and FYNNEI. CDR3 sequence: CASMTGFGEQYF. CDR3 nucleotides: TGTGCCAGCATGACAGGGTTTGGCGAGCAGTACTTC. Full variable domain (rest looked up from reference TRBV2 and TRBJ2-7): EPEVTQTPSHQVTQMGQEVILRCVPISNHLYFYWYRQILGQKVEFLVSFYNNEISEKSEIFDDQFSVERPDGSNFTLKIRSTKLEDSAMYFCASMTGFGEQYFGPGTRLTVT.

In nucleotides, the CDR3 is TGTGCCAGCAGCGGGACAGACGACTATGGCTACACCTTC. Translated: CASSGTDDYGYTF. V and J are TRBV6-5 and TRBJ1-2; 7 bases line up with TRBD1. The V and J ends lost 6 bases and 3 bases, in that order; junction bases with no gene match: 4. CDR3 length: 13 residues. CDR1 MNHEY and CDR2 SVGAGI come from the germline V gene.

The chain joins TRBV7-9 to TRBJ1-4; a possible D gene is TRBD1 (5 bases). Germline loops: CDR1 SEHNR, CDR2 FQNEAQ (reference sequence). The CDR3 covers 11 residues. Trimming left V 11 bases short and J 6 bases short, with 10 bases between. This CDR3 is CASQGYEKLFF. The DNA for the CDR3 is TGTGCCTCCCAGGGATATGAAAAACTGTTTTTT.

The V and J genes are TRBV5-1 and TRBJ2-1; D ambiguous. The CDR3 is 14 amino acids. Germline CDR1 and CDR2: SGHRS and YFSETQ. The V gene lost 2 bases and the J gene lost 3 bases, with 9 bases spanning the gap. The CDR3 sequence is CASSLSEVYNEQFF. The CDR3 DNA reads as TGCGCCAGCAGCTTATCTGAAGTCTACAATGAGCAGTTCTTC.

This clone was observed once. The rearrangement uses TRBV18 and TRBJ1-4; D is undetermined. The germline CDR1 and CDR2 sequences are KGHSH and LQKENI. The CDR3 covers 13 residues. Trimming left V 4 bases short and J 8 bases short, with 11 bases between. CDR3 DNA sequence: TGTGCCAGCTCACGCTCGACATACGAAAAACTGTTTTTT. It encodes CASSRSTYEKLFF.

The V and J genes are TRBV28 and TRBJ2-7; D may be TRBD2 (5 bases). Germline V gene lookup returns CDR1 MDHEN and CDR2 SYDVKM. V lost 6 bases, J lost 3 bases, and 18 bases lay in between. The CDR3 extends over 15 amino acids. The CDR3: CASSPSGRTIYEQYF. The CDR3 bases are TGTGCCAGCAGCCCCAGCGGTCGAACGATCTACGAGCAGTACTTC.

This clone came up a few times. The CDR3 DNA follows: TGTGCCAGCTCACCATCCACTGGGGCCTTTGTGTTTTTT. Its protein product is CASSPSTGAFVFF. The chain links TRBV18 to TRBJ2-2, with D tentatively TRBD1 (5 bases). The CDR3 sequence is 13 residues long. With 2 bases removed from V and 15 bases from J, the gap between germline ends came to 16 bases. Germline V lookup: CDR1 KGHSH, CDR2 LQKENI.

The V gene is TRBV5-4, the J gene TRBJ1-6; D gene uncertain. Germline CDR1 is SGHNT and CDR2 is YYREEE (reference sequence). CDR3 length: 15 amino acids. V was trimmed by 1 base and J by 3 bases, leaving 8 bases between them. CDR3 sequence reads: CASSLKSNYNSPLHF. Written as DNA, the CDR3 is TGTGCCAGCAGCTTGAAATCGAACTATAATTCACCCCTCCACTTT.

For this clone: One end of the junction fails to match germline, which may point to a read error. The chain links TRBV28 to TRBJ1-3; D unclear. The CDR3 runs 13 residues. Germline CDR1 and CDR2: MDHEN and SYDVKM. CDR3 region: CASSLSQFYTIYF. The DNA for the CDR3 is TGTGCCAGCAGCTTATCACAGTTCTACACCATATATTTT.

V gene TRBV28 combines with J gene TRBJ2-7; the match to TRBD2 covers 7 bases. Germline V gives CDR1 MDHEN, CDR2 SYDVKM. The CDR3 has 14 amino acids. Trimming took 1 base from V and 4 from J; bases not matched to a gene: 4. Here the CDR3 reads CASSLSAGRYEQYF. The CDR3 DNA reads as TGTGCCAGCAGTTTATCAGCGGGACGGTACGAGCAGTACTTC.

The gene calls are TRBV19 and TRBJ1-1; D perhaps matches TRBD1 (5 bases). The germline CDR1 and CDR2 sequences are LNHDA and SQIVND (reference sequence). V lost 10 bases, J lost 8 bases, and 23 bases lay in between. CDR3 length equals 14 residues. CDR3 loop: CAMQGEVGRREAFF. The CDR3 bases are TGTGCCATGCAAGGGGAAGTGGGCCGGCGGGAAGCTTTCTTT.

The chain combines TRBV6-2 or TRBV6-3 with TRBJ2-7; D perhaps matches TRBD2 (6 bases). The CDR3 covers 18 residues. Trimming took 2 bases from V and 2 from J, leaving 22 bases between them. CDR1 and CDR2 from the germline V gene are MNHEY and SVGEGT. CDR3: CASSYPYPVTSLTYEQYF. CDR3 nucleotides: TGTGCCAGCAGTTACCCCTATCCCGTGACTAGTCTCACCTACGAGCAGTACTTC.

This clone was found once. The genes are TRBV24-1 and TRBJ1-5; D remains unclear. Trimming removed 4 bases from V and 5 bases from J, with 5 bases in between. The CDR3 has 12 amino acids. Germline assignment: CDR1 KGHDR and CDR2 SFDVKD. The DNA for the CDR3 is TGTGCCACCAGTGAGCCGGATCAGCCCCAGCATTTT. Amino acid sequence: CATSEPDQPQHF.

V is TRBV7-8 and J is TRBJ1-4, with D hard to call. The V end was cut by 4 bases, the J end by 8 bases, with 17 bases between. The CDR3 totals 15 residues. CDR1 SGHVS and CDR2 FQNEAQ come from the germline V gene. The CDR3 loop reads CASSSTPGGSEKLFF. Written as DNA, the CDR3 is TGTGCCAGCAGCTCAACCCCGGGAGGGAGCGAAAAACTGTTTTTT.

V and J are TRBV18 and TRBJ2-2, with D possibly TRBD1 on 6 matching bases. CDR3 length equals 14 residues. V gave up 6 bases and J gave up 4 bases, with 12 bases separating them. Germline assignment: CDR1 KGHSH and CDR2 LQKENI. The CDR3 sequence is CASSQGQTTGELFF. The CDR3 coding sequence is TGTGCCAGCTCCCAAGGACAGACCACCGGGGAGCTGTTTTTT.

The chain uses TRBV2 and TRBJ2-5; 8 bases line up with TRBD2. The V segment lost 0 bases and the J segment 4 bases; nucleotides outside the gene matches: 4. The CDR3 is 15 amino acids. CDR1 and CDR2 from the germline V gene are SNHLY and FYNNEI. DNA of the CDR3: TGTGCCAGCAGTGAAGCCGGGAGGGCCGGAGAGACCCAGTACTTC. It is translated as CASSEAGRAGETQYF.

This rearrangement joins TRBV12-3 or TRBV12-4 to TRBJ2-5; D is unresolved. This CDR3 comprises 10 residues. V was trimmed by 8 bases and J by 5 bases, leaving 6 bases between them. In DNA form, the CDR3 reads TGTGCCAGCGGACGGGAGACCCAGTACTTC. Protein product: CASGRETQYF.

This clone occurred a few times. CDR3 sequence reads: CASSFSTYRVSNQPQHF. The CDR3 DNA reads TGTGCCAGCAGTTTTTCGACCTACAGGGTTAGCAATCAGCCCCAGCATTTT. V and J are TRBV6-2 or TRBV6-3 and TRBJ1-5, with a tentative D call TRBD1 (6 bases). CDR1 MNHEY and CDR2 SVGEGT come from the germline V gene. Trimming took off 4 bases at V and 0 bases at J, with 16 bases between the two ends. CDR3 length: 17 amino acids.

The J gene is TRBJ1-1, the V gene TRBV5-4; D perhaps matches TRBD1 (6 bases). This CDR3 has 13 amino acids. V lost 6 bases to trimming and J lost 8 bases, with 17 bases between them. Germline CDR1 is SGHNT and CDR2 is YYREEE (reference sequence). CDR3 residues: CASNQQGLAEAFF. In nucleotides, the CDR3 is TGTGCCAGCAACCAACAGGGTTTAGCAGAAGCTTTCTTT.

The rearrangement uses TRBV7-3 and TRBJ2-2; D gene unclear. Per germline, CDR1 SGHTA and CDR2 FQGTGA. The ends were cut back, 5 bases at V and 0 bases at J, with 7 bases in the middle. CDR3 length equals 14 residues. In DNA form, the CDR3 reads TGTGCCAGCAGCCCCGACCCGAACACCGGGGAGCTGTTTTTT. It encodes CASSPDPNTGELFF.

V and J are TRBV19 and TRBJ2-3, with 8 bases lining up with TRBD2. The germline V gene encodes CDR1 LNHDA and CDR2 SQIVND (reference sequence). The ends lost 4 bases at V and 8 bases at J; junction bases unmatched: 8. This CDR3 is built from 14 residues. The CDR3 protein is CASSTSGGRGTQYF. In DNA form, the CDR3 reads TGTGCCAGTAGTACCAGCGGGGGAAGGGGTACGCAGTATTTT.